Given below is one T cell receptor beta chain in context. Its antigen is unidentified. Assay used: immunoSEQ multiplex PCR; TCRdb lists only in-frame clones, some missing. This table has more than 25,000 clones, around 70% appearing once. Pools of viral peptides were used by the ViraFEST assay to expand antigen-specific CD4+ T cells ahead of sequencing. CD4+ T cell isolation took place after 10 days of culture. This sample was taken from a study of vaccination effects on CD4 cells after COVID-19. Study-level background: As their vaccination, participants received two doses of either BNT162b2 or mRNA-1273.

Looked up from germline, CDR1 is LGHDT and CDR2 is YNNKEL (reference sequence). V lost 1 base and J 6 bases, leaving 16 bases between the germline ends. The CDR3 loop spans 15 amino acids. Whole-study findings and limits: Late after vaccination, infection- and vaccine-induced clones showed marked clonal contraction. Early post-infection timepoints were missing from the study, which also had few convalescent patients. Vaccine-induced clones in healthy vaccinees cross-reacted with common cold coronaviruses in only 1 of 255 cases.

The sequenced sample was CD4+ T cells from PBMCs cultured with HCoV-229E spike peptides, obtained before COVID-19 vaccination. This receptor was obtained from a human donor who received a COVID-19 vaccine. The chain is built from TRBV3-1 (or the pseudogene TRBV3-2) and TRBJ2-7; D may be TRBD1 (5 bases). For the CDR3, the DNA is TGTGCCAGCAGCCAAGCCGTAAGGGGCCTGAGCGAGCAGTACTTC. Amino acid sequence: CASSQAVRGLSEQYF.